This TCR beta chain stems from a study of tumor-infiltrating lymphocytes in primary liver carcinoma. It was unsorted whole blood that yielded blood RNA, and germline DNA was also extracted. Before the operation took place, roughly 3.6 milliliters of peripheral blood were collected. Germline values: CDR1 MDHEN, CDR2 SYDVKM. The CDR3 totals 15 residues. Trimming took off 1 base at V and 3 bases at J, with 10 bases between the two ends. Production of TCR beta cDNA used around 500 ng total RNA together with a constant-region primer. Three nested multiplex PCR rounds, a slightly modified ARM-PCR method, built the TCR beta libraries. Investigators reported that the first two PCR rounds, at about 9 cycles each, used TRBV1-TRBV30 forward primers with a C-beta reverse primer. Via MiXCR, TCRdb re-called the multiplex PCR reads, giving one row per CDR3 protein. The table includes almost 200,000 distinct CDR3 sequences, about 61% detected once.

This sequence originates from a woman aged 60-75 years with primary liver carcinoma and hepatitis B virus infection. The chain couples TRBV28 to TRBJ2-4, with a tentative D call TRBD1 (5 bases). Sequencing used peripheral blood. The DNA for the CDR3 is TGTGCCAGCAGTTTATATGGGGCCGGCAAAAACATTCAGTACTTC. It specifies CASSLYGAGKNIQYF.